What follows is one T cell receptor beta chain and its context. This sample is part of a study of blood T cell repertoires in COVID-19. Living in under 30 US areas, the participants were between 18 and 89 years of age. Original processing methods: Amplifying reference gene primers gave estimates of nucleated cell counts. The protocol was immunoSEQ multiplex PCR, while the TCRdb copy is restricted to in-frame clones and leaves out a portion. The V and J calls and clone size come from that table; D and trimming were worked out from the DNA. The sample holds 350,000 to 400,000 clones, 87% seen once. Trimming removed 7 bases from V and 4 bases from J, with 15 bases in between. The germline V gene encodes CDR1 MNHEY and CDR2 SVGAGI. This CDR3 has 14 amino acids.

The sequencing input was PBMCs or T cells enriched from blood (not recorded which). This chain links TRBV6-5 with TRBJ2-3; unclear D gene. This TCR came from a man aged 40-49 years in a cohort exposed to, infected with or recovered from COVID-19 (not recorded which). The CDR3 loop is CASTVYGGSDTQYF. In DNA, the CDR3 is TGTGCCAGCACCGTCTACGGCGGTTCAGATACGCAGTATTTT.